This TCR beta chain was sequenced for a study of T cell changes during pregnancy in multiple sclerosis. The CDR3 is made up of 16 amino acids. Trimming took 3 bases from V and 1 from J; bases not matched to a gene: 5. From germline, CDR1 is SGDLS and CDR2 YYNGEE. The assay was immunoSEQ multiplex PCR, and TCRdb's table has in-frame clones only and misses some. The repertoire holds more than 95,000 clones, with roughly nine tenths as singletons. The genes are TRBV9 and TRBJ2-5, with TRBD2 identical over 11 bases. This clonotype was obtained from a female donor with multiple sclerosis, enrolled in a pregnancy study. This specimen was peripheral blood, taken after pregnancy. The CDR3 here is CASSERLAGTQETQYF. The CDR3, as DNA: TGTGCCAGCAGCGAACGACTAGCGGGGACCCAAGAGACCCAGTACTTC. Based on the CDR3 plus reference TRBV9 and TRBJ2-5, the full variable domain is DSGVTQTPKHLITATGQRVTLRCSPRSGDLSVYWYQQSLDQGLQFLIQYYNGEERAKGNILERFSAQQFPDLHSELNLSSLELGDSALYFCASSERLAGTQETQYFGPGTRLLVL.